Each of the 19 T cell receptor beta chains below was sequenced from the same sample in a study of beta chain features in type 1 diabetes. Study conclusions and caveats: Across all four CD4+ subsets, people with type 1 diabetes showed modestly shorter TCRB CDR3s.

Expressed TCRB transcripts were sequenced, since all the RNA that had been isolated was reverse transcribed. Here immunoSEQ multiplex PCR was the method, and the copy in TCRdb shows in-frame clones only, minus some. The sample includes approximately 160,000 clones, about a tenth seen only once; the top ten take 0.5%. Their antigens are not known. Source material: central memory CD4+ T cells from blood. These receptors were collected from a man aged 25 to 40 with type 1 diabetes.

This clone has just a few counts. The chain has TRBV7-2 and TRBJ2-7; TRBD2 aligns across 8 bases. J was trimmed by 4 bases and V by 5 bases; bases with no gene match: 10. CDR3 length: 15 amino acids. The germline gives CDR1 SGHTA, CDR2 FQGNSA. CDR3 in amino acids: CASSRGREGLYEQYF. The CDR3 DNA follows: TGTGCCAGCAGCCGGGGACGGGAGGGCCTTTACGAGCAGTACTTC.

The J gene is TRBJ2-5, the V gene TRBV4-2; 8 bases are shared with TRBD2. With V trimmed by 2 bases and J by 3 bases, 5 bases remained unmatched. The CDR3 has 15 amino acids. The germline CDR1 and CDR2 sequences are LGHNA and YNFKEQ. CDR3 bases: TGTGCCAGCAGCCAACAAACTAGCGGAAAAGAGACCCAGTACTTC. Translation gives CASSQQTSGKETQYF.

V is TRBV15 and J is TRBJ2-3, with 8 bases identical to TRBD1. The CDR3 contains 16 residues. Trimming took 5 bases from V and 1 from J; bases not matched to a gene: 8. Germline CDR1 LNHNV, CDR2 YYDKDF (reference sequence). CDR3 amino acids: CATSGQLGQGTDTQYF. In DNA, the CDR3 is TGTGCCACCAGCGGCCAGCTGGGACAGGGCACAGATACGCAGTATTTT.

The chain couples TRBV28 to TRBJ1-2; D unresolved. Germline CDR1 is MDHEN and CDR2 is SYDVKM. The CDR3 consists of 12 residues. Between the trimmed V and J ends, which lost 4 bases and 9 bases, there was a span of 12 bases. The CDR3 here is CASSSTSISYTF. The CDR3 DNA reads TGTGCCAGCAGTTCTACTTCGATAAGCTACACCTTC.

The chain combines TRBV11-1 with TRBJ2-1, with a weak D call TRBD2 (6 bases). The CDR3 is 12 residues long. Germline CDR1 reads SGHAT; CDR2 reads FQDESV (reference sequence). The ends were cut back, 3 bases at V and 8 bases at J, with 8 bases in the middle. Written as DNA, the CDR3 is TGTGCCAGCAGCTTCGGCGGGGATGAGCAGTTCTTC. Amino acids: CASSFGGDEQFF.

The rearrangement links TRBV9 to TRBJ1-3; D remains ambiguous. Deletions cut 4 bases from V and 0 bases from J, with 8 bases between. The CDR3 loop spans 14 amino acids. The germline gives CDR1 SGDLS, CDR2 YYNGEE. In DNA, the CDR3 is TGTGCCAGCAGCCGAGAGAGCTCTGGAAACACCATATATTTT. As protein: CASSRESSGNTIYF.

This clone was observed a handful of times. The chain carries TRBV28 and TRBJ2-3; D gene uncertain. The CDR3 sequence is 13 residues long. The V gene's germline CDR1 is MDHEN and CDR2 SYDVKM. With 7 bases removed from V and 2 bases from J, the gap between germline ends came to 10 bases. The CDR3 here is CASTRVSTDTQYF. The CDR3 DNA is TGTGCCAGCACGCGAGTCTCCACAGATACGCAGTATTTT. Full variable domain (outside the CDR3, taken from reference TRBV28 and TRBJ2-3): DVKVTQSSRYLVKRTGEKVFLECVQDMDHENMFWYRQDPGLGLRLIYFSYDVKMKEKGDIPEGYSVSREKKERFSLILESASTNQTSMYLCASTRVSTDTQYFGPGTRLTVL.

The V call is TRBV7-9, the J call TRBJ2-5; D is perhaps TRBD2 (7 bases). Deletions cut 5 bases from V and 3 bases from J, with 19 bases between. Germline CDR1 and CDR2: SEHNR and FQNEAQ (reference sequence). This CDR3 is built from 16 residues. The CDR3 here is CASSQASGKGEETQYF. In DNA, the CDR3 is TGTGCCAGCAGCCAAGCAAGCGGGAAGGGGGAAGAGACCCAGTACTTC.

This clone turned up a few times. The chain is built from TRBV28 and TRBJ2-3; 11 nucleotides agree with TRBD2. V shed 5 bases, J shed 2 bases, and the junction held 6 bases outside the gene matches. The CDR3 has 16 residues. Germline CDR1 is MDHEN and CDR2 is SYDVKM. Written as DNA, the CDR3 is TGTGCCAGCAGTCTAACTAGCGGGAGACACACAGATACGCAGTATTTT. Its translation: CASSLTSGRHTDTQYF.

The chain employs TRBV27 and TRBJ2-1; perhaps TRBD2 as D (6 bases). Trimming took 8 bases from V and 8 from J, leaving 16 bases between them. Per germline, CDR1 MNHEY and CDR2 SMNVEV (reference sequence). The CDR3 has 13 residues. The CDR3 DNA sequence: TGTGCCAGCGCCCTACGGGAGTCCGATGAGCAGTTCTTC. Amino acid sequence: CASALRESDEQFF.

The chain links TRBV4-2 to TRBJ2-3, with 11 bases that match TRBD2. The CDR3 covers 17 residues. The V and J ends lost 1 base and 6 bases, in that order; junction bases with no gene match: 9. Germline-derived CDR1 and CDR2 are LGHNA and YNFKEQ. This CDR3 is CASSQAVAGGPLDTQYF. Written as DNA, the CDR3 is TGTGCCAGCAGCCAAGCGGTAGCGGGAGGGCCTCTGGATACGCAGTATTTT.

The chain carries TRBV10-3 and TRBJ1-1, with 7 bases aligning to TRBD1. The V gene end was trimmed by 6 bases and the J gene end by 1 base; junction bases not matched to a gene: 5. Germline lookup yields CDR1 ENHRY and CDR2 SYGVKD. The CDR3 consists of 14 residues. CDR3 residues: CAISTGDTNTEAFF. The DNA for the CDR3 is TGTGCCATCAGCACAGGGGACACGAACACTGAAGCTTTCTTT.

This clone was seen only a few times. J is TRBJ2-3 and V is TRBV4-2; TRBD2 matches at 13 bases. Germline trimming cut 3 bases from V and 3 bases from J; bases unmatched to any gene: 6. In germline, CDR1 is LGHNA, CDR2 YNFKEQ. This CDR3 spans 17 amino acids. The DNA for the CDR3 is TGTGCCAGCAGCCAGACACTAGCGGGAGGGCCGACAGATACGCAGTATTTT. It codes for CASSQTLAGGPTDTQYF.

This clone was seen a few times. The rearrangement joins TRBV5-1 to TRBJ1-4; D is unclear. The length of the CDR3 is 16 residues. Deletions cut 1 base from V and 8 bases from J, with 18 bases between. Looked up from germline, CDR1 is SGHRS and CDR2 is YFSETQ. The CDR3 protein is CASSLFKGGFGEKLFF. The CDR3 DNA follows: TGCGCCAGCAGCTTGTTTAAAGGCGGCTTTGGGGAAAAACTGTTTTTT.

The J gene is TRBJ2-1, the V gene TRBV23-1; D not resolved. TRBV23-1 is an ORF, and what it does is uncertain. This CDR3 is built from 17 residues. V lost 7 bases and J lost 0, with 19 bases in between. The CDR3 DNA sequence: TGCGCCAGCATACCGCCGACACCGAAGAGCTCCTACAATGAGCAGTTCTTC. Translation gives CASIPPTPKSSYNEQFF.

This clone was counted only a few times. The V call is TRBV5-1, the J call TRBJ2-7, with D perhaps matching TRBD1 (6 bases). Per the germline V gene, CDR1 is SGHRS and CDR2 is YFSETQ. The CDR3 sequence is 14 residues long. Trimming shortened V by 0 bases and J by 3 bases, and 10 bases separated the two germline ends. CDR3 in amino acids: CASSLGTVVYEQYF. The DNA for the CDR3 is TGCGCCAGCAGCTTGGGGACAGTAGTCTACGAGCAGTACTTC.

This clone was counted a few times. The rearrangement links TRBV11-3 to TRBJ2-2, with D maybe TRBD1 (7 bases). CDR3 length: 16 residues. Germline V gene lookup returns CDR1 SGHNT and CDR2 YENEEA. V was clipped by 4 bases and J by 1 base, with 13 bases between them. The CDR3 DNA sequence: TGTGCCAGCAGCTCCGGCGGGACAGAGAACACCGGGGAGCTGTTTTTT. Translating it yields CASSSGGTENTGELFF.

The CDR3 spells CAWAGTIEQYF. In DNA, the CDR3 is TGTGCCTGGGCGGGCACCATCGAGCAGTACTTC. V and J are TRBV30 and TRBJ2-7, with D perhaps matching TRBD2 (5 bases). With 5 bases removed from V and 6 bases from J, the gap between germline ends came to 11 bases. The length of the CDR3 is 11 residues. Germline V CDR1 and CDR2: GTSNPN, SVGIG (reference sequence).

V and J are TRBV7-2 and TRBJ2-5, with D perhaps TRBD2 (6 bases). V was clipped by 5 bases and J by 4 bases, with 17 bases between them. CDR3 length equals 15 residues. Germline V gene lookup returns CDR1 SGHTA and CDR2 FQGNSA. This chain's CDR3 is CASSPRLDGRETQYF. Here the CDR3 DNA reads TGTGCCAGCAGCCCGAGGTTAGACGGGAGAGAGACCCAGTACTTC.